The sequence of this T cell receptor beta chain was determined in a study of T cells expressing NK-cell markers. Study-wide results and caveats: Specificity for HCMV among expanded NKG2C+ T cell clones was not established.

TCRdb re-called the 5' RACE reads; every CDR3 protein appears as one record, without DNA. This listing includes about 15,000 distinct CDR3 sequences. The V gene's germline CDR1 is SGHRS and CDR2 YFSETQ. The CDR3 is 16 residues long. With regard to this clonotype: The antigen is unknown.

The sequence derives from a man between 18 and 69 years old in good health. The sequenced sample consisted of blood T cells: a sorted CD56 or NKG2C T cell subset, CD4+ or CD8+ T cells, or bulk PBMC T cells (not recorded which). V gene TRBV5-1 combines with J gene TRBJ2-3. The CDR3 spells CASSLRGRPSTDTQYF.